This T cell receptor (beta chain) was identified during a study of T-cell memory formation after mild COVID-19. V trimming: 5 bases; J trimming: 4 bases; junction bases outside the gene matches: 4. The CDR3 consists of 13 residues. CDR1 is DFQATT, CDR2 SNEGSKA, per germline (reference sequence). TCRdb redid the calling of the 5' RACE reads with MiXCR, one entry per CDR3 protein. The repertoire holds around 180,000 distinct CDR3 sequences, with roughly 17% as singletons. The origin of this receptor is an adult woman who had mild COVID-19 (a few samples of this study predate the infection). Cell type and time point are not known. V is TRBV20-1 and J is TRBJ2-7, with 11 positions matching TRBD1. Sequencing was done on a sample of PBMCs or a T cell subset sorted from them (not recorded which). This CDR3 is CSAVRDRGYEQYF. The CDR3 DNA sequence: TGCAGTGCTGTACGGGACAGGGGGTACGAGCAGTACTTC.